This T cell receptor (beta chain) was recorded in a study of shared clonotypes between healthy human individuals. Naive CD8 cells lacked CD45RO, underwent positive selection for CCR7 and left out terminally differentiated effector memory CD45RA+ cells. The data were produced by immunoSEQ multiplex PCR, yet TCRdb's version contains in-frame clones alone and is incomplete. The sample has about 2 million clones, about 95% seen once. Germline trimming cut 0 bases from V and 7 bases from J; bases unmatched to any gene: 11. The CDR3 is made up of 17 amino acids. Germline V gene data show CDR1 as MGHRA and CDR2 as YSYEKL.

Sequenced material: naive CD8+ T cells sorted from blood. The receptor was derived from a young man in good health. This chain uses TRBV4-1 with TRBJ1-4; TRBD1 matches 7 bases. The CDR3 nucleotides read TGCGCCAGCAGCCAAGATCCCCGGACAGGTCTTTCTGAAAAACTGTTTTTT. It codes for CASSQDPRTGLSEKLFF.